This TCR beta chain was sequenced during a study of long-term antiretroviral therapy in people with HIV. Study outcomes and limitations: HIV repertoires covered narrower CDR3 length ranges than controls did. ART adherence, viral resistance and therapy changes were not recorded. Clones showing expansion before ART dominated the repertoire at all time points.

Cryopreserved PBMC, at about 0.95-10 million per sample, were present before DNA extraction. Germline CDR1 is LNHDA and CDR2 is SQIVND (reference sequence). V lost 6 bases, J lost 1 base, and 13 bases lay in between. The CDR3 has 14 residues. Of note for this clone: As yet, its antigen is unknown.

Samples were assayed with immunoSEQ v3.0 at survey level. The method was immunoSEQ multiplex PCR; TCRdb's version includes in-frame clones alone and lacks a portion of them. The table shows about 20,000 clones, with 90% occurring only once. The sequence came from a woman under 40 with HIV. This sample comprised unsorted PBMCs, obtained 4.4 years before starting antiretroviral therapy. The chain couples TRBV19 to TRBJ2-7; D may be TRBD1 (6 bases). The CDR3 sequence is CASSLQGSSYEQYF. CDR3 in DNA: TGTGCCAGTAGCCTACAGGGATCGTCCTACGAGCAGTACTTC.